A selection of T cell receptor beta chains follows, all from one sample in a study of CD4 T cells in relation to SARS-CoV-2 and coronaviruses. Sequenced by immunoSEQ multiplex PCR; TCRdb stores in-frame clones only, minus some. This sample has 9,500 to 12,000 clones, with 74% found just once. Antigens of these TCRs are unknown. Material for sequencing was CD4+ T cells from PBMCs, cultured in vitro. These receptors all come from a human donor in good health. CDR3s include the opening cysteine and the closing phenylalanine or tryptophan.

j_gene: TRBJ2-5; v_gene: TRBV4-1; CDR3aa: CASSLLASETQYF
j_gene: TRBJ2-1; v_gene: TRBV6-5; CDR3aa: CASTRGPNNEQFF
j_gene: TRBJ2-1; v_gene: TRBV22-1; CDR3aa: CPGSIPTGRGDNEQFF
j_gene: TRBJ2-7; v_gene: TRBV2; CDR3aa: CASSQGSGEQYF
j_gene: TRBJ2-1; v_gene: TRBV9; CDR3aa: CASSPRTVGNEQFF
j_gene: TRBJ1-4; v_gene: TRBV7-2; CDR3aa: CASSSEGGGWEKLFF
j_gene: TRBJ1-1; v_gene: TRBV18; CDR3aa: CASMGGHTEAFF
j_gene: TRBJ2-7; v_gene: TRBV4-1; CDR3aa: CASSQPGQGTYEQYF
j_gene: TRBJ2-3; v_gene: TRBV19; CDR3aa: CASSTTGTDTQYF
j_gene: TRBJ1-2; v_gene: TRBV11-2; CDR3aa: CASSSPGQGNYGYTF
j_gene: TRBJ2-2; v_gene: TRBV6-5; CDR3aa: CASTGTSTGELFF
j_gene: TRBJ1-6; v_gene: TRBV4-3; CDR3aa: CASSRDRGNSPLHF
j_gene: TRBJ2-1; v_gene: TRBV5-1; CDR3aa: CASSARDSPNEQFF
j_gene: TRBJ1-4; v_gene: TRBV2; CDR3aa: CASRQVLKEKLFF